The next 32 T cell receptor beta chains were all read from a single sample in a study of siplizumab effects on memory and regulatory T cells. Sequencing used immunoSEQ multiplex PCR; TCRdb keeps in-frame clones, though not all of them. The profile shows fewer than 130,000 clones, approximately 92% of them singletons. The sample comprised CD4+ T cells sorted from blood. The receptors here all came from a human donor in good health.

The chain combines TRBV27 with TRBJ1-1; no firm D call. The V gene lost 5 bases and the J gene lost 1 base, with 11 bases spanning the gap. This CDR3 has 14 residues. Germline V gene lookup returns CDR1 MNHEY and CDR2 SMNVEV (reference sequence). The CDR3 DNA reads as TGTGCCAGCAGTCCTCTAAGCGGGAACACTGAAGCTTTCTTT. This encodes CASSPLSGNTEAFF.

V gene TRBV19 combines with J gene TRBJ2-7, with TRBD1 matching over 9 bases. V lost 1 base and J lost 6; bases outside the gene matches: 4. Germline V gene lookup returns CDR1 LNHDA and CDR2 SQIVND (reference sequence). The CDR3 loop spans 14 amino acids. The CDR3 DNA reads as TGTGCCAGTAGTATAGGACAGGGGGAAGGCGAGCAGTACTTC. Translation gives CASSIGQGEGEQYF.

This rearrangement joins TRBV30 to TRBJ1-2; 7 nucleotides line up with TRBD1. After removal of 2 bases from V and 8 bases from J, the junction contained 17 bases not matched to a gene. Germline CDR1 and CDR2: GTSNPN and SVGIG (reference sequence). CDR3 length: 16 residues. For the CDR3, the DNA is TGTGCCTGGAGTTTCCCGCACGGACCCAGGGGGTCCGGCTACACCTTC. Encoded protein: CAWSFPHGPRGSGYTF.

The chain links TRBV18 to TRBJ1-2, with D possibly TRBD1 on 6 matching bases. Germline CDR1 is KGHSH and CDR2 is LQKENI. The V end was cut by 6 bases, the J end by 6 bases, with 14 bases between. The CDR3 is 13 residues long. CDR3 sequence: CASSRTATDGYTF. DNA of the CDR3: TGTGCCAGCTCCAGGACAGCTACTGATGGCTACACCTTC.

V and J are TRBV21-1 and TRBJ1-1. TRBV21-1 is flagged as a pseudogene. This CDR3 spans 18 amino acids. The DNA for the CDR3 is TGTGCCAGCAGCAAAGCGCTTCGACGGACGGAGGGGGTCACTGAAGCTTTCTTT. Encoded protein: CASSKALRRTEGVTEAFF.

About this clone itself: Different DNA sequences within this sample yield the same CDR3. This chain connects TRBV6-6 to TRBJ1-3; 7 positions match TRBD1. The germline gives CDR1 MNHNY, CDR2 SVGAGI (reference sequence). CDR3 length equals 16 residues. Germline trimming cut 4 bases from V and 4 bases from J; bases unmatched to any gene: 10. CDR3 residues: CASSWRQGLSGNTIYF. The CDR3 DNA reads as TGTGCCAGCAGTTGGAGACAGGGCCTCTCCGGAAACACCATATATTTT.

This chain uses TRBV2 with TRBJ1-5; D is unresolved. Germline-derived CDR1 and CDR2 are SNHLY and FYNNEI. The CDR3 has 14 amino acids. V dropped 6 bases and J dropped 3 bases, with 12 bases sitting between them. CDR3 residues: CASRARLNNQPQHF. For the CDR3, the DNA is TGTGCCAGCAGGGCCAGACTTAACAATCAGCCCCAGCATTTT.

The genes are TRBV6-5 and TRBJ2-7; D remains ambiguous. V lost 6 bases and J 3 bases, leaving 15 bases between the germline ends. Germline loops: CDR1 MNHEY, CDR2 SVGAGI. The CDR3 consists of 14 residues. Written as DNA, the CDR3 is TGTGCCAGCAGGCGACGACGGACGGACTACGAGCAGTACTTC. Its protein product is CASRRRRTDYEQYF.

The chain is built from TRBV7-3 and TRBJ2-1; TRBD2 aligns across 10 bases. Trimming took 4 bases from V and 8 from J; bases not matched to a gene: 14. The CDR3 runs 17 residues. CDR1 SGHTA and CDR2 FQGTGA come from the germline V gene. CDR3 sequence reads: CASSSRAPSGSIDEQFF. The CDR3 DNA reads TGTGCCAGCAGCTCCCGGGCCCCTAGCGGGAGTATCGATGAGCAGTTCTTC.

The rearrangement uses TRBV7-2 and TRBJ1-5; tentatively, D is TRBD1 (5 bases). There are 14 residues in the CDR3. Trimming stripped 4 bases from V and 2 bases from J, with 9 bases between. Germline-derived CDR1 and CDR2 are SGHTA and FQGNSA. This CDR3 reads CASSYGRGNQPQHF. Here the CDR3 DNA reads TGTGCCAGCAGCTACGGCAGGGGCAATCAGCCCCAGCATTTT.

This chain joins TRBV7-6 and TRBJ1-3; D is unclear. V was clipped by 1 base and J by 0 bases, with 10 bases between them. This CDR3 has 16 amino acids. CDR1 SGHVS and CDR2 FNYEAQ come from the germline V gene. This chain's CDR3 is CASSLGATSSGNTIYF. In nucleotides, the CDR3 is TGTGCCAGCAGCTTAGGGGCCACTAGCTCTGGAAACACCATATATTTT.

CDR3 sequence (DNA): TGCAGCGTTAGAAAGTCCTCTGGAAACACCATATATTTT. Protein product: CSVRKSSGNTIYF. The chain recombines TRBV29-1 with TRBJ1-3; unclear D gene. Germline V lookup: CDR1 SQVTM, CDR2 ANQGSEA. CDR3 length: 13 amino acids. The V gene lost 5 bases and the J gene lost 0 bases, with 8 bases spanning the gap.

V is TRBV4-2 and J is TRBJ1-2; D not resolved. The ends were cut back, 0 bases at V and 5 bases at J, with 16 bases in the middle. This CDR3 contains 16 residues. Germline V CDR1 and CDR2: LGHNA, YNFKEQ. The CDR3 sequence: CASSQDSARKIYGYTF. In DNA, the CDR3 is TGTGCCAGCAGCCAAGATTCGGCCAGAAAAATTTATGGCTACACCTTC.

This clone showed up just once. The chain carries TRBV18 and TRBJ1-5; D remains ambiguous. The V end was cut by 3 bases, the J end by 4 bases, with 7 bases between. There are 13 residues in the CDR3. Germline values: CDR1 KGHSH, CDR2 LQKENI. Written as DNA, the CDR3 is TGTGCCAGCTCACCGGACCAGAATCAGCCCCAGCATTTT. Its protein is CASSPDQNQPQHF.

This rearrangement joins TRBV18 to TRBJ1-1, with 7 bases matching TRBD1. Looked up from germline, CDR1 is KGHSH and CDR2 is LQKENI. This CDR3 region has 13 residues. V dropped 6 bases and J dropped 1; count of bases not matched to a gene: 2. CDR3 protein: CASSGQPNTEAFF. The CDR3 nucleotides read TGTGCCAGCTCGGGACAGCCGAACACTGAAGCTTTCTTT. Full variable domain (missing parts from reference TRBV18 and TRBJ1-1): NAGVMQNPRHLVRRRGQEARLRCSPMKGHSHVYWYRQLPEEGLKFMVYLQKENIIDESGMPKERFSAEFPKEGPSILRIQQVVRGDSAAYFCASSGQPNTEAFFGQGTRLTVV.

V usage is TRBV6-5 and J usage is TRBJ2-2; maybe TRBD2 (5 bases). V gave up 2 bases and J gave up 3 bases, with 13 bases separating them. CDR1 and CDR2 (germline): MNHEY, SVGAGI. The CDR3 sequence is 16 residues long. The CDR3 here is CASSYESSRDTGELFF. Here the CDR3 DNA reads TGTGCCAGCAGTTACGAGTCTAGCCGAGACACCGGGGAGCTGTTTTTT.

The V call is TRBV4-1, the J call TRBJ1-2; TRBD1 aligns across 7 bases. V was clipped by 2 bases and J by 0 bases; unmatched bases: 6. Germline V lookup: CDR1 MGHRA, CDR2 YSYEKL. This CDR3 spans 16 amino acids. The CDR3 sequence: CASSQFPQGANYGYTF. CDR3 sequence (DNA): TGCGCCAGCAGCCAATTCCCTCAGGGGGCTAACTATGGCTACACCTTC.

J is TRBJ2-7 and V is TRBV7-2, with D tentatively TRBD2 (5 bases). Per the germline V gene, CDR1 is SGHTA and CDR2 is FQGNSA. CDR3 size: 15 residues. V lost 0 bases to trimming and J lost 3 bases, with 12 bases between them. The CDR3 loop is CASSLAPGLIYEQYF. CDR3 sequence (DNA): TGTGCCAGCAGCTTAGCACCCGGACTTATCTACGAGCAGTACTTC.

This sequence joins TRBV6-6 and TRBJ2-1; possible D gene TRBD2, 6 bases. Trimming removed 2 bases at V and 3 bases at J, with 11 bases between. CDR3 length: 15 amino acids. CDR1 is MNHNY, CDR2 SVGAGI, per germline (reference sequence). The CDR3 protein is CASSYDGGNYNEQFF. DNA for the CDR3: TGTGCCAGCAGTTACGATGGGGGGAACTACAATGAGCAGTTCTTC.

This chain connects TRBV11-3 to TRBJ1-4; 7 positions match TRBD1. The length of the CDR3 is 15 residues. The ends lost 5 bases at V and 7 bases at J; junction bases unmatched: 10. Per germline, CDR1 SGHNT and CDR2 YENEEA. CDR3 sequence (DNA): TGTGCCAGCAGCGCTACAGGGGAGGAGGGTGAAAAACTGTTTTTT. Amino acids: CASSATGEEGEKLFF.

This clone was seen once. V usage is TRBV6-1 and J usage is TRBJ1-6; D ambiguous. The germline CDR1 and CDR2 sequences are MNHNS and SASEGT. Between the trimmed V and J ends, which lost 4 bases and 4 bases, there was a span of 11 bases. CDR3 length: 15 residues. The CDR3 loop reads CASSGETGYNSPLHF. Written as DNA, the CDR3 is TGTGCCAGCAGTGGCGAGACGGGATATAATTCACCCCTCCACTTT.

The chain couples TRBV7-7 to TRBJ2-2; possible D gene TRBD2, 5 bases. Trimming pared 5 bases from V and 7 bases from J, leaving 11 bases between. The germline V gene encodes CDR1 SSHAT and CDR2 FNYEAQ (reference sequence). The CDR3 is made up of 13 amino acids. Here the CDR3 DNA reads TGTGCCAGCAGCCTCGGACTTATCGGGGAGCTGTTTTTT. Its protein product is CASSLGLIGELFF.

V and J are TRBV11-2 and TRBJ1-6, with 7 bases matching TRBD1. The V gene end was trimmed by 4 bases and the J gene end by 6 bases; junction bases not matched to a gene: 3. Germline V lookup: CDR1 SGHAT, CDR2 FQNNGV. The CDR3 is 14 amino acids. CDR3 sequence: CASSSGTANSPLHF. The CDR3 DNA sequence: TGTGCCAGCAGCTCCGGGACAGCTAATTCACCCCTCCACTTT.

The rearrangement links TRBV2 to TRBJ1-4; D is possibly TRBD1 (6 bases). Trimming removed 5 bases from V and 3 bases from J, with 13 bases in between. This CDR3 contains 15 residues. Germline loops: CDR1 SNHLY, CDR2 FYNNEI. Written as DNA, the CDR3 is TGTGCCAGCAGTATTACAGGGATGGCTAATGAAAAACTGTTTTTT. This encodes CASSITGMANEKLFF.

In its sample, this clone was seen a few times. CDR3 protein: CASSPQVDTEAFF. The CDR3 coding sequence is TGTGCCAGCTCACCACAGGTAGACACTGAAGCTTTCTTT. The J gene is TRBJ1-1, the V gene TRBV18; D remains unclear. Germline V gene data show CDR1 as KGHSH and CDR2 as LQKENI. Trimming cost V 1 base and J 3 bases, with 6 bases left between them. This CDR3 spans 13 amino acids.

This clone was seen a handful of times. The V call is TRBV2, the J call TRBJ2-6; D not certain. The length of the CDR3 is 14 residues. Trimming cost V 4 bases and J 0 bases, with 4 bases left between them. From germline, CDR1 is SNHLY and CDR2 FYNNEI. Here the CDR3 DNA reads TGTGCCAGCAGTGTGAGCTCTGGGGCCAACGTCCTGACTTTC. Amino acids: CASSVSSGANVLTF.

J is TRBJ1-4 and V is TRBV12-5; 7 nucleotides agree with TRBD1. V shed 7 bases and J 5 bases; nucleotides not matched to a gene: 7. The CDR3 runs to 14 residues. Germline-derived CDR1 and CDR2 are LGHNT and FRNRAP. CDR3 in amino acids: CASARDSPNEKLFF. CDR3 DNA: TGTGCTAGTGCTCGGGACAGCCCAAATGAAAAACTGTTTTTT.

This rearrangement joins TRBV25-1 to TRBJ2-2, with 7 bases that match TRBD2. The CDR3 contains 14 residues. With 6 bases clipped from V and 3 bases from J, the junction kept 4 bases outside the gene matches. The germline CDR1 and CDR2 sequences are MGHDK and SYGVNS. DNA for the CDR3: TGTGCCAGCAGGGCGGCGGGAGACACCGGGGAGCTGTTTTTT. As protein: CASRAAGDTGELFF.

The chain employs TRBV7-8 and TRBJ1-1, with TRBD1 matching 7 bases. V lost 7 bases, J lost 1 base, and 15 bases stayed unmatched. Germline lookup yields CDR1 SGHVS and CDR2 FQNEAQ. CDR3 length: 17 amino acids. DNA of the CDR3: TGTGCCAGCAACCTAGACAGGGCCCCCAGGAGGAACACTGAAGCTTTCTTT. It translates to CASNLDRAPRRNTEAFF.

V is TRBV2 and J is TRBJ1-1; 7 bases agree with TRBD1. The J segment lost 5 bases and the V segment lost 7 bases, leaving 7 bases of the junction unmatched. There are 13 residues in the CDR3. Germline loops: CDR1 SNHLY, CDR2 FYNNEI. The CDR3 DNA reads TGTGCCAGCATCCGCACAGGGGTGACTGAAGCTTTCTTT. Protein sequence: CASIRTGVTEAFF. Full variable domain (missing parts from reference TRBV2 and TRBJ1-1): EPEVTQTPSHQVTQMGQEVILRCVPISNHLYFYWYRQILGQKVEFLVSFYNNEISEKSEIFDDQFSVERPDGSNFTLKIRSTKLEDSAMYFCASIRTGVTEAFFGQGTRLTVV.

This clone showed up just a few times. The CDR3 loop is CAWSVTGSQKLFF. CDR3 bases: TGTGCCTGGAGTGTCACAGGGAGTCAAAAACTGTTTTTT. This chain uses TRBV30 with TRBJ1-4, with TRBD1 as a possible D gene (6 bases). The CDR3 sequence is 13 residues long. V gave up 0 bases and J gave up 9 bases, with 11 bases separating them. The germline CDR1 and CDR2 sequences are GTSNPN and SVGIG (reference sequence).

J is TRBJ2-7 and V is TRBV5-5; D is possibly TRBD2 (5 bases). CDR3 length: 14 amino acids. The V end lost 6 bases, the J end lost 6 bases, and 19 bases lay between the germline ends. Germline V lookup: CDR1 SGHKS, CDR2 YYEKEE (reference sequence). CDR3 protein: CASTPRESSGEQYF. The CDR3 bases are TGTGCCAGCACCCCCCGGGAATCCTCTGGCGAGCAGTACTTC.